The 32 T cell receptor beta chains in this list originate from one sample, sequenced in a study of beta chain features in type 1 diabetes (dated by TCRdb to about 2018). Libraries were constructed by the immunoSEQ multiplex PCR assay. The entire isolated RNA was reverse transcribed using the High Capacity cDNA Reverse Transcription Kit, and thus expressed TCRB transcripts were sequenced. This immuneACCESS table, as held by TCRdb, lists in-frame sequences with V and J called but not all clones. Of the missing ones, under half trace to an unresolved V gene in checked studies; the others have no known cause. This sample is represented by 250,000 or so clones; about 25% of them were singletons. The leading ten clones occupy roughly 4% of the sample. The sample consisted of central memory CD4+ T cells from blood. All receptors derive from a man aged 30 to 39 in good health.

The V call is TRBV19, the J call TRBJ2-5, with D possibly TRBD1 on 7 matching bases. Germline-derived CDR1 and CDR2 are LNHDA and SQIVND (reference sequence). Trimming removed 10 bases from V and 4 bases from J, with 22 bases in between. There are 15 residues in the CDR3. This CDR3 is CATAFLQGGLETQYF. The CDR3 DNA reads as TGTGCCACCGCGTTTTTGCAGGGGGGCCTAGAGACCCAGTACTTC.

This clone occurred a few times. The chain couples TRBV27 to TRBJ2-3, with no clear D. V shed 3 bases and J shed 4 bases, with 14 bases lying between them. Germline CDR1 reads MNHEY; CDR2 reads SMNVEV (reference sequence). There are 15 residues in the CDR3. The CDR3 region is CASSLRPRAADTQYF. The CDR3 DNA reads TGTGCCAGCAGTTTGAGACCAAGGGCGGCAGATACGCAGTATTTT.

This clone was seen a handful of times. V is TRBV28 and J is TRBJ2-7; unclear D gene. The CDR3 contains 11 residues. V lost 8 bases to trimming and J lost 5 bases, with 10 bases between them. Germline assignment: CDR1 MDHEN and CDR2 SYDVKM. The CDR3 DNA is TGTGCCAGCCACAGTCGCCACGAGCAGTACTTC. Translated, it gives CASHSRHEQYF.

This clone was counted once. This sequence joins TRBV30 and TRBJ2-3, with a tentative D call TRBD2 (6 bases). Germline CDR1 GTSNPN, CDR2 SVGIG (reference sequence). With 0 bases removed from V and 2 bases from J, the gap between germline ends came to 12 bases. This CDR3 region has 15 residues. The CDR3 bases are TGTGCCTGGAGTGTACTGGGGGGACTCACAGATACGCAGTATTTT. Protein sequence: CAWSVLGGLTDTQYF.

This clone appeared a few times. The chain couples TRBV4-3 to TRBJ2-2, with D possibly TRBD1 on 5 matching bases. The germline V gene encodes CDR1 LGHNA and CDR2 YSLEER. The CDR3 has 15 amino acids. Trimming shortened V by 0 bases and J by 3 bases, and 8 bases separated the two germline ends. In DNA, the CDR3 is TGCGCCAGCAGCCAAGAGCAGGGTTACACCGGGGAGCTGTTTTTT. Translated, it gives CASSQEQGYTGELFF.

V gene TRBV5-5 combines with J gene TRBJ2-6, with D hard to call. CDR1 is SGHKS and CDR2 is YYEKEE in the germline V gene (reference sequence). The germline V and J ends were trimmed by 5 bases and 1 base, with 13 bases remaining between them. This CDR3 contains 16 residues. The CDR3 spells CASSGNTPSGANVLTF. CDR3 nucleotide sequence: TGTGCCAGCAGTGGGAACACTCCGTCTGGGGCCAACGTCCTGACTTTC.

The chain links TRBV9 to TRBJ2-1, with D possibly TRBD2 on 7 matching bases. V shed 3 bases and J shed 5 bases, with 21 bases lying between them. Germline assignment: CDR1 SGDLS and CDR2 YYNGEE. This CDR3 contains 17 residues. CDR3 in DNA: TGTGCCAGCAGCGCTTCCCTGGGGGGGCTGCCCCACAATGAGCAGTTCTTC. Translation: CASSASLGGLPHNEQFF.

Remarks on this clone: The same CDR3 can be traced to other DNA sequences in this sample. The V call is TRBV30, the J call TRBJ2-5, with D perhaps TRBD1 (5 bases). The germline gives CDR1 GTSNPN, CDR2 SVGIG (reference sequence). The V and J ends lost 4 bases and 5 bases respectively, with 8 bases between them. CDR3 size: 11 residues. The CDR3 region is CAWTGLETQYF. The CDR3, as DNA: TGTGCCTGGACAGGGTTGGAGACCCAGTACTTC.

CDR3 protein: CASSFATPSSYEQYF. DNA for the CDR3: TGTGCCAGCAGCTTCGCCACACCGTCCTCCTACGAGCAGTACTTC. The chain joins TRBV7-9 to TRBJ2-7; D is undetermined. The CDR3 totals 15 residues. Trimming stripped 3 bases from V and 0 bases from J, with 12 bases between. The germline CDR1 and CDR2 sequences are SEHNR and FQNEAQ (reference sequence). Full variable domain (remainder filled in from reference TRBV7-9 and TRBJ2-7): DTGVSQNPRHKITKRGQNVTFRCDPISEHNRLYWYRQTLGQGPEFLTYFQNEAQLEKSRLLSDRFSAERPKGSFSTLEIQRTEQGDSAMYLCASSFATPSSYEQYFGPGTRLTVT.

The chain is built from TRBV21-1 and TRBJ1-2; TRBD1 was called by the table and not checked on the DNA. TRBV21-1 is a pseudogene segment. The CDR3 runs 13 residues. Here the CDR3 DNA reads TGTGCCAGCAGCAAAGTAGGGGATCATGGCTACACCTTC. This encodes CASSKVGDHGYTF.

In its sample, this clone was seen once. V is TRBV19 and J is TRBJ1-1; maybe TRBD1 (6 bases). V was shortened by 3 bases and J by 0 bases, with 17 bases between the two germline ends. The germline CDR1 and CDR2 sequences are LNHDA and SQIVND (reference sequence). This CDR3 comprises 17 residues. CDR3 sequence reads: CASSIAQRGALNTEAFF. DNA of the CDR3: TGTGCCAGTAGTATCGCCCAGAGGGGGGCCCTGAACACTGAAGCTTTCTTT. Using reference TRBV19 and TRBJ1-1 for the parts outside the CDR3, the full variable domain is DGGITQSPKYLFRKEGQNVTLSCEQNLNHDAMYWYRQDPGQGLRLIYYSQIVNDFQKGDIAEGYSVSREKKESFPLTVTSAQKNPTAFYLCASSIAQRGALNTEAFFGQGTRLTVV.

This sequence joins TRBV7-2 and TRBJ2-7; the D gene is possibly TRBD2 (5 bases). The V end lost 1 base, the J end lost 2 bases, and 6 bases lay between the germline ends. Germline V lookup: CDR1 SGHTA, CDR2 FQGNSA. The CDR3 has 13 residues. CDR3 nucleotides: TGTGCCAGCAGCTTAGGGGAGACCTACGAGCAGTACTTC. Its protein is CASSLGETYEQYF.

The J gene is TRBJ2-7, the V gene TRBV27; 8 bases match TRBD2. Germline assignment: CDR1 MNHEY and CDR2 SMNVEV (reference sequence). The CDR3 has 15 amino acids. V shed 5 bases, J shed 0 bases, and the junction held 6 bases outside the gene matches. The chain's CDR3 is CASSRSSGRSYEQYF. CDR3 bases: TGTGCCAGCAGTCGCTCTAGCGGGCGCTCCTACGAGCAGTACTTC.

This clone was seen a few times. The chain recombines TRBV11-2 with TRBJ2-7, with 13 positions matching TRBD2. V was clipped by 5 bases and J by 2 bases; unmatched bases: 6. The germline V gene has CDR1 SGHAT and CDR2 FQNNGV. This CDR3 has 16 residues. Here the CDR3 DNA reads TGTGCCAGCAGCCGATCCGGGACTAGCGGGACCTACGAGCAGTACTTC. Its protein is CASSRSGTSGTYEQYF. Based on the CDR3 plus reference TRBV11-2 and TRBJ2-7, the full variable domain is EAGVAQSPRYKIIEKRQSVAFWCNPISGHATLYWYQQILGQGPKLLIQFQNNGVVDDSQLPKDRFSAERLKGVDSTLKIQPAKLEDSAVYLCASSRSGTSGTYEQYFGPGTRLTVT.

This clone was found many times. This chain uses TRBV15 with TRBJ2-1, with D unresolved. Trimming stripped 0 bases from V and 9 bases from J, with 9 bases between. The germline V gene encodes CDR1 LNHNV and CDR2 YYDKDF (reference sequence). The CDR3 has 13 amino acids. The CDR3 bases are TGTGCCACCAGCAGAGAGGCGTGGAGTGAGCAGTTCTTC. It yields the protein CATSREAWSEQFF.

The chain employs TRBV10-3 and TRBJ1-2; D may be TRBD1 (6 bases). Germline V gene sequence: CDR1 ENHRY, CDR2 SYGVKD. The CDR3 length is 12 residues. The V end lost 3 bases, the J end lost 6 bases, and 8 bases lay between the germline ends. As DNA, the CDR3 is TGTGCCATCAGTGACAAGGGGGATGGCTACACCTTC. It yields the protein CAISDKGDGYTF.

The genes are TRBV2 and TRBJ2-1; D gene uncertain. Looked up from germline, CDR1 is SNHLY and CDR2 is FYNNEI. V gave up 7 bases and J gave up 0 bases, with 7 bases separating them. This CDR3 has 13 amino acids. CDR3 loop: CASNIASYNEQFF. The CDR3 DNA follows: TGTGCCAGCAACATTGCCTCCTACAATGAGCAGTTCTTC. Full variable domain (outside the CDR3, taken from reference TRBV2 and TRBJ2-1): EPEVTQTPSHQVTQMGQEVILRCVPISNHLYFYWYRQILGQKVEFLVSFYNNEISEKSEIFDDQFSVERPDGSNFTLKIRSTKLEDSAMYFCASNIASYNEQFFGPGTRLTVL.

This clone was recorded a few times. V gene TRBV14 combines with J gene TRBJ2-7, with D unclear. Trimming removed 6 bases from V and 3 bases from J, with 18 bases in between. Germline assignment: CDR1 SGHDN and CDR2 FVKESK. CDR3 length: 15 residues. The CDR3 protein is CASSRNLNSLYEQYF. For the CDR3, the DNA is TGTGCCAGCAGTCGAAATCTCAACAGCCTCTACGAGCAGTACTTC.

This rearrangement joins TRBV5-1 to TRBJ1-1; 12 positions agree with TRBD1. The length of the CDR3 is 16 residues. The V and J ends lost 3 bases and 4 bases, in that order; junction bases with no gene match: 7. Germline V gene data show CDR1 as SGHRS and CDR2 as YFSETQ. The CDR3 DNA follows: TGCGCCAGCAGCTGGGGACAGGGGGCGCGGGGCACTGAAGCTTTCTTT. As protein: CASSWGQGARGTEAFF.

This clone was counted only a few times. The chain's CDR3 is CASSLVAGAVETQYF. CDR3 nucleotide sequence: TGTGCCAGCAGCTTAGTAGCGGGAGCGGTTGAGACCCAGTACTTC. This sequence joins TRBV11-2 and TRBJ2-5, with 9 bases fitting TRBD2. Per germline, CDR1 SGHAT and CDR2 FQNNGV. Unmatched junction bases numbered 5, after V lost 1 base and J lost 5 bases. This CDR3 is built from 15 residues. The whole variable domain, filled in from reference TRBV11-2 and TRBJ2-5, reads EAGVAQSPRYKIIEKRQSVAFWCNPISGHATLYWYQQILGQGPKLLIQFQNNGVVDDSQLPKDRFSAERLKGVDSTLKIQPAKLEDSAVYLCASSLVAGAVETQYFGPGTRLLVL.

This clone was counted a few times. This chain joins TRBV5-1 and TRBJ2-7, with TRBD1 identical over 7 bases. The CDR3 runs to 14 residues. After removal of 1 base from V and 1 base from J, the junction contained 2 bases not matched to a gene. In germline, CDR1 is SGHRS, CDR2 YFSETQ. CDR3 coding DNA: TGCGCCAGCAGCTTGTCAGGGGGTTCCTACGAGCAGTACTTC. Protein product: CASSLSGGSYEQYF.

The chain links TRBV5-1 to TRBJ2-2; tentative D call: TRBD1 (6 bases). The CDR3 consists of 15 residues. Trimming left V 1 base short and J 5 bases short, with 12 bases between. Germline V lookup: CDR1 SGHRS, CDR2 YFSETQ. CDR3 protein: CASSLTGIGTGELFF. The CDR3 DNA follows: TGCGCCAGCAGCTTGACAGGGATCGGGACCGGGGAGCTGTTTTTT.

The chain is built from TRBV7-2 and TRBJ1-5, with a possible D match to TRBD1 (5 bases). Per germline, CDR1 SGHTA and CDR2 FQGNSA. This CDR3 is built from 15 residues. The ends were cut back, 5 bases at V and 5 bases at J, with 16 bases in the middle. The CDR3 loop reads CASSPLEGRDQPQHF. The CDR3 nucleotides read TGTGCCAGCAGCCCCCTGGAGGGGCGAGATCAGCCCCAGCATTTT.

This sequence joins TRBV2 and TRBJ2-7; 9 bases are shared with TRBD2. The CDR3 is 15 residues long. J gave up 2 bases and V 2 bases, and 4 bases lay outside the gene matches. Per germline, CDR1 SNHLY and CDR2 FYNNEI. The CDR3 spells CASSETSGRTYEQYF. Here the CDR3 DNA reads TGTGCCAGCAGTGAAACTAGCGGGCGTACCTACGAGCAGTACTTC.

There are a few counts of this clone. The gene calls are TRBV13 and TRBJ2-3; D perhaps matches TRBD1 (5 bases). V lost 8 bases and J lost 1, with 13 bases in between. The CDR3 extends over 14 amino acids. CDR1 and CDR2 from the germline V gene are PRHDT and FYEKMQ (reference sequence). The CDR3: CASSRAERTDTQYF. Here the CDR3 DNA reads TGTGCCAGCTCCAGGGCGGAGCGCACAGATACGCAGTATTTT.

This chain uses TRBV29-1 with TRBJ2-1; D remains unclear. The germline CDR1 and CDR2 sequences are SQVTM and ANQGSEA. The V end lost 5 bases, the J end lost 6 bases, and 8 bases lay between the germline ends. The CDR3 contains 11 residues. The CDR3 sequence: CSVQDLNEQFF. DNA of the CDR3: TGCAGCGTTCAGGACCTCAATGAGCAGTTCTTC.

This clone was counted at least ten times. The chain recombines TRBV7-9 with TRBJ1-1; D is unresolved. V was clipped by 2 bases and J by 7 bases, with 11 bases between them. The CDR3 spans 13 residues. Germline V CDR1 and CDR2: SEHNR, FQNEAQ (reference sequence). The CDR3 loop is CASSLLGPGEAFF. In DNA, the CDR3 is TGTGCCAGCAGCTTACTAGGACCCGGTGAAGCTTTCTTT.

This clone was detected only a few times. The gene calls are TRBV30 and TRBJ1-5, with 7 bases matching TRBD1. The CDR3 sequence is 12 residues long. The junction had 0 bases not matched to a gene; V was cut back by 5 bases and J by 2 bases. From germline, CDR1 is GTSNPN and CDR2 SVGIG (reference sequence). The CDR3 loop is CAWGQGNQPQHF. The CDR3 DNA reads as TGTGCCTGGGGACAGGGCAATCAGCCCCAGCATTTT. The full variable domain, rest sourced from reference TRBV30 and TRBJ1-5, is SQTIHQWPATLVQPVGSPLSLECTVEGTSNPNLYWYRQAAGRGLQLLFYSVGIGQISSEVPQNLSASRPQDRQFILSSKKLLLSDSGFYLCAWGQGNQPQHFGDGTRLSIL.

This clone turned up a few times. The V call is TRBV5-6, the J call TRBJ2-1, with 9 bases fitting TRBD2. J gave up 3 bases and V 2 bases, and 15 bases lay outside the gene matches. The CDR3 covers 19 residues. Germline CDR1 is SGHDT and CDR2 is YYEEEE. CDR3 in amino acids: CASSFSSGRSNRFYNEQFF. DNA for the CDR3: TGTGCCAGCAGCTTTAGCAGCGGGAGGTCCAACCGTTTCTACAATGAGCAGTTCTTC. Drawing the rest from reference TRBV5-6 and TRBJ2-1, the complete variable domain is DAGVTQSPTHLIKTRGQQVTLRCSPKSGHDTVSWYQQALGQGPQFIFQYYEEEERQRGNFPDRFSGHQFPNYSSELNVNALLLGDSALYLCASSFSSGRSNRFYNEQFFGPGTRLTVL.

This clone has just a few counts. The rearrangement uses TRBV13 and TRBJ2-3; maybe TRBD2 (5 bases). Trimming took off 5 bases at V and 4 bases at J, with 10 bases between the two ends. CDR1 is PRHDT and CDR2 is FYEKMQ in the germline V gene (reference sequence). The CDR3 consists of 13 residues. The CDR3 DNA reads TGTGCCAGCAGCCTCCAGAGGGCAGATACGCAGTATTTT. Translation: CASSLQRADTQYF.

This clone has a handful of counts. V is TRBV2 and J is TRBJ2-6; D gene unclear. Germline V gene data show CDR1 as SNHLY and CDR2 as FYNNEI. V was trimmed by 4 bases and J by 2 bases, leaving 12 bases between them. This CDR3 comprises 16 residues. The CDR3 protein is CASSVEWTPGANVLTF. The CDR3 DNA reads as TGTGCCAGCAGTGTGGAGTGGACCCCTGGGGCCAACGTCCTGACTTTC.

The chain carries TRBV5-1 and TRBJ2-5; no firm D call. V was trimmed by 0 bases and J by 2 bases, leaving 8 bases between them. Germline V gene lookup returns CDR1 SGHRS and CDR2 YFSETQ. This CDR3 contains 14 residues. The CDR3 DNA sequence: TGCGCCAGCAGCTTGGAACAGCCTCAAGAGACCCAGTACTTC. Amino acids: CASSLEQPQETQYF. The full variable domain, in which reference TRBV5-1 and TRBJ2-5 provide the parts outside the CDR3, is KAGVTQTPRYLIKTRGQQVTLSCSPISGHRSVSWYQQTPGQGLQFLFEYFSETQRNKGNFPGRFSGRQFSNSRSEMNVSTLELGDSALYLCASSLEQPQETQYFGPGTRLLVL.